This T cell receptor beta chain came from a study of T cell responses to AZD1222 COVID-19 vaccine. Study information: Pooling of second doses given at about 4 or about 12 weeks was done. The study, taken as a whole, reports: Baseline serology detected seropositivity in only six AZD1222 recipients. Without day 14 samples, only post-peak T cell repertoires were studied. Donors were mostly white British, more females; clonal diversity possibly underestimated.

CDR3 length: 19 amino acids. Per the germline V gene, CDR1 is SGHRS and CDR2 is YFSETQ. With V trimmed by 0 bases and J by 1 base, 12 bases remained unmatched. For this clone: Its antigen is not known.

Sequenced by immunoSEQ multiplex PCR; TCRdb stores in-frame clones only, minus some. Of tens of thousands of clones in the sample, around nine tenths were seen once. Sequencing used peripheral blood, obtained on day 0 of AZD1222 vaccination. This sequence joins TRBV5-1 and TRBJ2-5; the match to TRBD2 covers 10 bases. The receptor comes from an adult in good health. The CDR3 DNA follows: TGCGCCAGCAGCTTGGCCAGGCGAACTAGCGGGGTTCGCCAAGAGACCCAGTACTTC. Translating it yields CASSLARRTSGVRQETQYF.